This T cell receptor beta chain was retrieved from a study of T cells after yellow fever vaccination (dated by TCRdb to the late 2010s). General notes on the study: The SMART-Seq v4 Ultra Low Input RNA kit was used to prepare libraries from fractions with low cell numbers. Blood was collected at multiple timepoints before and after primary and secondary immunization, and bulk PBMC replicates and cell subsets were isolated. Two healthy male donors, one aged 18 to 30 and one aged 30 to 39 years, were included in the cohort. To follow T-cell clones before and after both primary and booster YFV17D yellow fever vaccination, bulk TCR alpha and beta repertoires underwent longitudinal sequencing. The investigation overall reported the following: Compared with the primary T-cell response, the secondary T-cell response was weaker but faster, peaking on day 5 rather than day 15. FACS-sorted repertoires could contain abundant contaminating clonotypes from the bulk population, so computational filtering was required. The study included only a couple of donors, which limits how far the findings can be generalized. Most clones expanded after primary vaccination (about 96% of CD4 and 88% of CD8) were re-detected after the booster, suggesting that broad memory maintenance occurred. A small fraction of clonotypes showed up in both the CD4 and CD8 compartments, probably as a result of convergent recombination.

The listed sequencing device is Illumina NovaSeq 6000. Synthesis of TCR cDNA relied on 5'RACE template switching, a step that introduced a universal primer site along with unique molecular identifiers. Priming for cDNA synthesis came from both the TCR alpha and TCR beta constant segments. Library amplification involved two PCR steps, and the second step added sample barcodes and sequencing adapters. Sequencing of libraries was performed on Illumina HiSeq 2500 (2x100 bp) or NovaSeq (2x150 bp). As for the authors' bioinformatics: MIGEC was used to demultiplex reads and collapse the reads into UMI consensus sequences, and MiXCR was used for V(D)J alignment. Using edgeR on replicate PBMC samples, clonotypes were called vaccine-responding if FDR was below 0.01 and the log2 fold change was above 5 up to day 15. Each bulk clonotype received a CD4 or CD8 identity based on whether the sequenced CD4 or CD8 repertoire contained that clonotype at higher abundance. The raw public reads went through TCRdb reprocessing: fastp at Q25, MiXCR clone calling, in-frame beta chains kept. One record per CDR3 amino acid sequence lists the most common genes and DNA. These V and J calls originate from TCRdb's pipeline instead of the authors' own analysis. The sample table records more than 300,000 distinct CDR3 sequences; about 11% of these occur just once. The ten largest account for approximately 3% of the sample.

On this clonotype itself: Its recognized antigen is unknown. Qualities for individual bases were not recorded, and no much larger clone is one base off.

The CDR3 measures 15 amino acids from cysteine to phenylalanine. Left in the record is the CDR3 DNA by itself, 45 bases read in frame from the first base. Taken from the germline V gene (reference sequence), the CDR1 and CDR2 loops are MNHNY and SVGAGI. At the junction V is shortened by 7 bases and J by 0 bases, with 14 bases in between. What the treatment or condition label conveys for this sample: live attenuated yellow fever vaccine strain. PBMCs were isolated from peripheral blood using a standard Ficoll-Paque protocol. CD4 and CD8 T-cell fractions were isolated with Dynabeads CD4 and CD8 positive selection kits. TriZol was used to extract RNA from bulk PBMCs, CD4 and CD8 fractions, and dextramer-positive and dextramer-negative fractions.

The rearrangement combines TRBV6-6 with TRBJ2-3; the D gene identity is not certain. Sequenced material: CD4+ T cells sorted from PBMCs, taken 45 days after the yellow fever booster vaccination. This sequence was found in a man aged 18 to 35 who received the YFV17D yellow fever vaccine. The CDR3 reads as follows: CASTRYGPSTDTQYF. The nucleotides read TGTGCCAGCACACGGTACGGGCCTAGCACAGATACGCAGTATTTT.